Listed below are T cell receptor beta chains from one sample, sequenced in a study of human T cells and chemical hapten exposure. TCRdb used MiXCR to reprocess the RACE reads, holding one entry per CDR3 protein. The table shows approximately 320,000 distinct CDR3 sequences, with around 5% occurring only once. The sequencing used whole blood, collected in connection with sensitization to the hapten diphenylcyclopropenone (DPC). The receptors shown here come from a woman aged 18-35 years with alopecia areata. Some clones in this sample may be carry-over from other donors' samples. Both conserved end residues are part of each CDR3. Each record gives: clone size, V gene, D gene, J gene, CDR3 DNA, CDR3 protein. D genes are given only for firm matches. Expanded clones are given a class, and other clones once, few, many or no size at all.

size: many; V: TRBV23-1; D: NA; J: TRBJ1-6; DNA: TGCGCCAGCACCCACCGGGACACTAATTCACCCCTCCACTTT; CDR3: CASTHRDTNSPLHF
size: few; V: TRBV2; D: TRBD2; J: TRBJ2-3; DNA: TGTGCCAGCAGTGTCGGAGGACTAGCTAGCACAGATACGCAGTATTTT; CDR3: CASSVGGLASTDTQYF
size: NA; V: TRBV13; D: TRBD1; J: TRBJ1-2; DNA: TGTGCCAGCAGCCCCAATACAGGGGGCCGCGGCTACACCTTC; CDR3: CASSPNTGGRGYTF
size: few; V: TRBV13; D: NA; J: TRBJ2-3; DNA: TGTGCCAGGCCTTCCCGGCGCACAGATACGCAGTATTTT; CDR3: CARPSRRTDTQYF
size: NA; V: TRBV7-9; D: NA; J: TRBJ1-1; DNA: TGTGCCAGCAGCTTATCCCTGGTCGGCACTGAAGCTTTCTTT; CDR3: CASSLSLVGTEAFF
size: NA; V: TRBV4-3; D: TRBD1; J: TRBJ2-7; DNA: TGCGCCAGCAGCCTCGAAAGGGGGCCCCACGAGCAGTACTTC; CDR3: CASSLERGPHEQYF
size: NA; V: TRBV3-1; D: TRBD1; J: TRBJ1-1; DNA: TGTGCCAGCAGCCAAATTACACAGGGGGCTCGGGGCACTGAAGCTTTCTTT; CDR3: CASSQITQGARGTEAFF
size: many; V: TRBV27; D: TRBD1; J: TRBJ1-1; DNA: TGTGCCAGCAGTCTCGGACAGGGGGGTCGCGCTTTCTTT; CDR3: CASSLGQGGRAFF
size: few; V: TRBV6-2/TRBV6-3; D: TRBD1; J: TRBJ2-7; DNA: TGTGCCAGCAGTTACATGTGGGACAGGGGGCCTGAAGAGCAGTACTTC; CDR3: CASSYMWDRGPEEQYF
size: many; V: TRBV25-1; D: NA; J: TRBJ2-7; DNA: TGTGCCAGCAGTGAAGCTGGATGGAGGGGCGAGCAGTACTTC; CDR3: CASSEAGWRGEQYF
size: NA; V: TRBV6-6; D: NA; J: TRBJ2-7; DNA: TGTGCCAGCACCCTCGGACCCGACCCTTCCTACGAGCAGTACTTC; CDR3: CASTLGPDPSYEQYF
size: NA; V: TRBV3-1; D: TRBD2; J: TRBJ2-1; DNA: TGTGCCAGCAGCATATCCGGGACTAGCGGGGGTTCGTTCTTC; CDR3: CASSISGTSGGSFF
size: many; V: TRBV10-3; D: TRBD2; J: TRBJ2-1; DNA: TGTGCCATCAGTGGGGGACTAGCGACCAATGAGCAGTTCTTC; CDR3: CAISGGLATNEQFF
size: NA; V: TRBV6-5; D: TRBD2; J: TRBJ2-3; DNA: TGTGCCAGCAGTTACTCGAGCGGGGACTTTAGCACAGATACGCAGTATTTT; CDR3: CASSYSSGDFSTDTQYF
size: many; V: TRBV29-1; D: NA; J: TRBJ2-3; DNA: TGCAGCGTTAACGGGTTTAGCACAGATACGCAGTATTTT; CDR3: CSVNGFSTDTQYF
size: few; V: TRBV7-2; D: TRBD1; J: TRBJ1-5; DNA: TGTGCCAGCAGCCTGGACAGGTATGAGCCCCAGCATTTT; CDR3: CASSLDRYEPQHF
size: many; V: TRBV10-3; D: TRBD1; J: TRBJ1-1; DNA: TGTGCCATCAGTGATCTAAGTTTGGGCAGGGGGCGATTCCCGAACACTGAAGCTTTCTTT; CDR3: CAISDLSLGRGRFPNTEAFF
size: few; V: TRBV7-8; D: NA; J: TRBJ2-6; DNA: TGTGCCAGCAGCTTATATGCCGGGACCTTTATGTCTGGGGCCAACGTCCTGACTTTC; CDR3: CASSLYAGTFMSGANVLTF
size: many; V: TRBV7-2; D: NA; J: TRBJ2-5; DNA: TGTGCCAGCAGCTTGAACAGGATCCAAGAGACCCAGTACTTC; CDR3: CASSLNRIQETQYF
size: few; V: TRBV7-8; D: NA; J: TRBJ1-1; DNA: TGTGCCAGCAGCTTATTTCCATGGACAGCCAACACTGAAGCTTTCTTT; CDR3: CASSLFPWTANTEAFF
size: NA; V: TRBV12-3/TRBV12-4; D: TRBD2; J: TRBJ2-3; DNA: TGTGCCAGCACGAGGGGGACTAGCGGGGGCACAGATACGCAGTATTTT; CDR3: CASTRGTSGGTDTQYF
size: few; V: TRBV4-3; D: NA; J: TRBJ2-7; DNA: TGCGCCAGCAGCCAAAGCCCCCGGGACATTGAGCAGTACTTC; CDR3: CASSQSPRDIEQYF
size: few; V: TRBV3-1; D: NA; J: TRBJ1-3; DNA: TGTGCCAGCAGCCCGTGGGCGGACTCTGGAAACACCATATATTTT; CDR3: CASSPWADSGNTIYF
size: few; V: TRBV6-5; D: NA; J: TRBJ1-6; DNA: TGTGCCAGCAACCCGGCGGAGGGGCGGGGCTCACCCCTCCACTTT; CDR3: CASNPAEGRGSPLHF
size: few; V: TRBV27; D: TRBD1; J: TRBJ2-1; DNA: TGTGCCAGCAGTTGGACAGGGCCTAATGAGCAGTTCTTC; CDR3: CASSWTGPNEQFF
size: many; V: TRBV10-3; D: NA; J: TRBJ1-3; DNA: TGTGCCATCAGTGACAATGGTATCGGAAACACCATATATTTT; CDR3: CAISDNGIGNTIYF
size: NA; V: TRBV6-2/TRBV6-3; D: TRBD1; J: TRBJ2-1; DNA: TGTGCCAGCAAATTTCCCGGGACAGGGGGGGATGAGCAGTTCTTC; CDR3: CASKFPGTGGDEQFF
size: NA; V: TRBV7-8; D: TRBD1; J: TRBJ2-1; DNA: TGTGCCAGCAGCTTAGCCAGGGAGAGGGGGCGATTAAGAGTGCAGTTCTTC; CDR3: CASSLARERGRLRVQFF
size: many; V: TRBV19; D: NA; J: TRBJ2-2; DNA: TGTGCCAGTAGTACAGGCCCCAGCTGGGCCGGGGAGCTGTTTTTT; CDR3: CASSTGPSWAGELFF
size: many; V: TRBV9; D: TRBD1; J: TRBJ2-7; DNA: TGTGCCAGCAGCCGTACCCAGGGGGCCGACGAGCAGTACTTC; CDR3: CASSRTQGADEQYF
size: few; V: TRBV6-5; D: NA; J: TRBJ2-3; DNA: TGTGCCAGCAGTTACTCTGGGGGCCTTAGCACAGATACGCAGTATTTT; CDR3: CASSYSGGLSTDTQYF
size: few; V: TRBV20-1; D: TRBD1; J: TRBJ2-2; DNA: TGCAGTGCTGAGGGACAGGGGGCGCGGACCGGGGAGCTGTTTTTT; CDR3: CSAEGQGARTGELFF
size: NA; V: TRBV4-2; D: NA; J: TRBJ2-2; DNA: TGTGCCAGCAGCCAAGAATTCAGGGACCCCGGGGAGCTGTTTTTT; CDR3: CASSQEFRDPGELFF
size: many; V: TRBV7-2; D: NA; J: TRBJ2-3; DNA: TGTGCCAAGGGGGAGCCCCTGCGCACAGATACGCAGTATTTT; CDR3: CAKGEPLRTDTQYF
size: few; V: TRBV6-6; D: NA; J: TRBJ1-5; DNA: TGTGCCAGCGGAGGAGGGGAAGGACAGCCCCAGCATTTT; CDR3: CASGGGEGQPQHF
size: many; V: TRBV12-3/TRBV12-4; D: NA; J: TRBJ1-5; DNA: TGTGCCAGCCGGTTAGGGACGAATAGCAATCAGCCCCAGCATTTT; CDR3: CASRLGTNSNQPQHF
size: few; V: TRBV27; D: TRBD1; J: TRBJ2-1; DNA: TGTGCCAGCAGTCCGTTGGGAGGACAGGGGGCACTTGAGCAGTTCTTC; CDR3: CASSPLGGQGALEQFF
size: few; V: TRBV19; D: NA; J: TRBJ2-2; DNA: TGTGCCAGTAGGCCTCGGTCCGGGCCGAACACCGGGGAGCTGTTTTTT; CDR3: CASRPRSGPNTGELFF
size: NA; V: TRBV7-6; D: TRBD2; J: TRBJ2-1; DNA: TGTGCCAGCAGCTTAGCAGCGGGGGGACTCAATGAGCAGTTCTTC; CDR3: CASSLAAGGLNEQFF
size: NA; V: TRBV27; D: TRBD1; J: TRBJ1-5; DNA: TGTGCCAGCAGTAGGACAGGGATGATTCAGCCCCAGCATTTT; CDR3: CASSRTGMIQPQHF